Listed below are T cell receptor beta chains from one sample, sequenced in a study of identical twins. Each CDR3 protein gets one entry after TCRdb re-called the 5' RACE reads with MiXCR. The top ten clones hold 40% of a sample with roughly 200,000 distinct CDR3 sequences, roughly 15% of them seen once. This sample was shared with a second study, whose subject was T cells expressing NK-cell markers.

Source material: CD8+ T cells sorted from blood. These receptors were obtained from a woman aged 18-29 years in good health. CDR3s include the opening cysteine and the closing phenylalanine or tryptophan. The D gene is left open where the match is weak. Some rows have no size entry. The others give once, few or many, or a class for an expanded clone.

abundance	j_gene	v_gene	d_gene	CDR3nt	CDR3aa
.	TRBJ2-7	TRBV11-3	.	TGTGCCAGCAGCTACAGTGGGCTAGCGCAGTACTTC	CASSYSGLAQYF
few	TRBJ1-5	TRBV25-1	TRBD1	TGTGCCAGCAGTACAGGGGCCGTTGGCAATCAGCCCCAGCATTTT	CASSTGAVGNQPQHF
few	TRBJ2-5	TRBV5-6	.	TGTGCCAGCGGGGTCGTGGGAGAGACCCAGTACTTC	CASGVVGETQYF
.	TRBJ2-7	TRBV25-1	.	TGTGCCAGCCACGGTAGGGACGGTGGCGAGCAGTACTTC	CASHGRDGGEQYF
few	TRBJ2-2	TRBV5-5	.	TGTGCCAGCAGCTTTATTAGCACGAACACCGGGGAGCTGTTTTTT	CASSFISTNTGELFF
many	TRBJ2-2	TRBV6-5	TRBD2	TGTGCCAGCAGTTATGGGCTAGCGGTGAACACCGGGGAGCTGTTTTTT	CASSYGLAVNTGELFF
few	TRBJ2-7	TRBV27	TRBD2	TGTGCCAGCAGTTCGTCCCAGCGGGAGCCTCGCTACGAGCAGTACTTC	CASSSSQREPRYEQYF
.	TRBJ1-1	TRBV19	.	TGTGCCAGTAGTTCCGTTTTAGAAGCTTTCTTT	CASSSVLEAFF
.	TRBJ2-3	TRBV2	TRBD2	TGTGCCAGCAGGCCTAGCGGGCTCACAGATACGCAGTATTTT	CASRPSGLTDTQYF
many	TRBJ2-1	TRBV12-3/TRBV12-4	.	TGTGCCAGCCTTCAACAGGGCAATGAGCAGTTCTTC	CASLQQGNEQFF
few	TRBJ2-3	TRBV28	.	TGTGCCAGCAGTTTCCAGGGTCAAGGGCAGTATTTT	CASSFQGQGQYF
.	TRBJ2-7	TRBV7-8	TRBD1	TGTGCCAGCAGCCTTAACAGGGGGCAGGGGCCCTACGAGCAGTACTTC	CASSLNRGQGPYEQYF
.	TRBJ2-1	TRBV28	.	TGTGCCAGCAGTCCCTCCATTACAGCGATCGGTGAGCAGTTCTTC	CASSPSITAIGEQFF
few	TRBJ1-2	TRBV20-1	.	TGCAGTGCTAGAGATCGGAGCCAAAGGGGCTACACCTTC	CSARDRSQRGYTF
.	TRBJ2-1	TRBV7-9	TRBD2	TGTGCCAGCAGCCCGGTTCCTAGCGGGGGGATCTACGGTGAGCAGTTCTTC	CASSPVPSGGIYGEQFF
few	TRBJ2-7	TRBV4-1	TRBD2	TGCGCCAGCAGCCCCCACGGTCAGAAGAGAATGACCGGGACTAGGTCCTACGAGCAGTACTTC	CASSPHGQKRMTGTRSYEQYF
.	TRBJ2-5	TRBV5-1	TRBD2	TGCGCCAGCAGCTTGGAGGAGCGGGGGGGCTGGCAAGAGACCCAGTACTTC	CASSLEERGGWQETQYF
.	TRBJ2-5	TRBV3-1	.	TGTGCCAGCAGCCAAGATGCTTCTAGGGGAGAGACCCAGTACTTC	CASSQDASRGETQYF
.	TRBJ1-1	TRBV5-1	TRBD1	TGCGCCAGCAGCTCCGACAGGGTAGGAAGCACTGAAGCTTTCTTT	CASSSDRVGSTEAFF
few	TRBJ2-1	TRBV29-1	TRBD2	TGCAGCGCCCGACGGGGGGGCCGAAGTAATGAGCAGTTCTTC	CSARRGGRSNEQFF
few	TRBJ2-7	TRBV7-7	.	TGTGCTAGCAGCTTGGAAATAGCGCCACTCTACGAGCAGTACTTC	CASSLEIAPLYEQYF
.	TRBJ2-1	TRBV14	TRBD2	TGTGCCAGCAGCCCACTTAAAGGGACTAGCGTGAGCTCATCCTACAATGAGCAGTTCTTC	CASSPLKGTSVSSSYNEQFF
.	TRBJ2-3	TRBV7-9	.	TGTGCCAGCAGCGTTAGAGATACGCAGTATTTT	CASSVRDTQYF
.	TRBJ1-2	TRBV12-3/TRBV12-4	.	TGTGCCAGCAGTTCTGGGGTAAGAAGTTTCCTCGGCTACACCTTC	CASSSGVRSFLGYTF
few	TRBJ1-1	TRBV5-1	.	TGCGCCAGCAGTTCAAGGTCGGAAACTGAAGCTTTCTTT	CASSSRSETEAFF
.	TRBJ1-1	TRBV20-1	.	TGCAGTGCTAGCAGTTCAGGCAGTTTCACTGAAGCTTTCTTT	CSASSSGSFTEAFF
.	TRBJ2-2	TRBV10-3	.	TGTGCCATCAGTGAGGCCGGGGACACCGGGGAGCTGTTTTTT	CAISEAGDTGELFF
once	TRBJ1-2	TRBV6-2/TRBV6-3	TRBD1	TGTGCCAGCAGTTACGGGTACACAGGGGAGGAAGGCTACACCTTC	CASSYGYTGEEGYTF
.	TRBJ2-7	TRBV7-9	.	TGTGCCAGCAGCTACAGTCAGGCCCACGAGCAGTACTTC	CASSYSQAHEQYF
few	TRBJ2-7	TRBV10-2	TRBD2	TGCGCCAGCAGCCTCGTAGCGGGGACGGCCTACGAGCAGTACTTC	CASSLVAGTAYEQYF
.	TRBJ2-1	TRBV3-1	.	TGTGCCAGCAGCCAAGGTCGGGGCGAGACCTACAATGAGCAGTTCTTC	CASSQGRGETYNEQFF
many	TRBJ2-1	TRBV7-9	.	TGTGCCAGCACCCGGCCCTTGAAGTTCTTC	CASTRPLKFF
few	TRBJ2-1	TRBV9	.	TGTGCCAGCAGCCGAACCGGGGGCCGTGAGCAGTTCTTC	CASSRTGGREQFF
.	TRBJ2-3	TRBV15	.	TGTGCCACCAGCGCCTCGCTAGGGCACACAGATACGCAGTATTTT	CATSASLGHTDTQYF
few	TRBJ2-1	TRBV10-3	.	TGTGCCATCAGTCCGAATCCTAGCGTGGAGCAGTTCTTC	CAISPNPSVEQFF
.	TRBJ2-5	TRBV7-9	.	TGTGCCAGCAGCTTAGTCCAGCTCGGTGAGACCCAGTACTTC	CASSLVQLGETQYF
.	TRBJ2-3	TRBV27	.	TGTGCCAGCTGGTTTCGGGGGCGAGGAGATACGCAGTATTTT	CASWFRGRGDTQYF
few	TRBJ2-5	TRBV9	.	TGTGCCAGCAGCGTAGGACCTAGCCAAGAGACCCAGTACTTC	CASSVGPSQETQYF
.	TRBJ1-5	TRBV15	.	TGTGCCACCAGCAGAGGGGGCCGTGCGGGGTATCAGCCCCAGCATTTT	CATSRGGRAGYQPQHF
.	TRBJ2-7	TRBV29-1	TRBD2	TGCAGCGTTGTCCAGCGGGAGGGCTACGAGCAGTACTTC	CSVVQREGYEQYF
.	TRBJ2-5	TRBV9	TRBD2	TGTGCCAGCAGCAACGGGGGGGCCGGGGAGACCCAGTACTTC	CASSNGGAGETQYF
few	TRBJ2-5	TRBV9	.	TGTGCCAGCAGCCCTCCAGGGGTTTTAGAGACCCAGTACTTC	CASSPPGVLETQYF
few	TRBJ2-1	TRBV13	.	TGTGCCAGCAGCTTAATAGGGGGGGGCTACAATGAGCAGTTCTTC	CASSLIGGGYNEQFF
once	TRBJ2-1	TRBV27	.	TGTGCCAGCAGTTGGCTGGCGGGGCGATGCTCCTACAATGAGCAGTTCTTC	CASSWLAGRCSYNEQFF
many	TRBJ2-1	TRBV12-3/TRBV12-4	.	TGTGCCAGCAGTTTCGGGCGAAATGAGCAGTTCTTC	CASSFGRNEQFF
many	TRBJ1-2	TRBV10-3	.	TGTGCCATCAGTGAGTCGACACTTAACTATGGCTACACCTTC	CAISESTLNYGYTF
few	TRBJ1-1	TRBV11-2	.	TGTGCCAGCAGCGAATACAGGAAGAACACTGAAGCTTTCTTT	CASSEYRKNTEAFF
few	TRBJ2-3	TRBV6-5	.	TGTGCCAGCAGTTACGAGGGAATGGTGACAGATACGCAGTATTTT	CASSYEGMVTDTQYF
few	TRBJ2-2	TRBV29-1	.	TGCAGCGGGGACCAGGAGAACACCGGGGAGCTGTTTTTT	CSGDQENTGELFF
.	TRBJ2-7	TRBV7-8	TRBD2	TGTGCCAGCAGCTCGACCGTGCCTAGCGGGATCTACGAGCAGTACTTC	CASSSTVPSGIYEQYF
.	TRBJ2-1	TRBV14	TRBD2	TGTGCCAGCAGCCCCCGGGGGGAGAATGAGCAGTTCTTC	CASSPRGENEQFF
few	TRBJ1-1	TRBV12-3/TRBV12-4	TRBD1	TGTGCCAGCACCAATTCAACCGGGACAGCTAACACTGAAGCTTTCTTT	CASTNSTGTANTEAFF